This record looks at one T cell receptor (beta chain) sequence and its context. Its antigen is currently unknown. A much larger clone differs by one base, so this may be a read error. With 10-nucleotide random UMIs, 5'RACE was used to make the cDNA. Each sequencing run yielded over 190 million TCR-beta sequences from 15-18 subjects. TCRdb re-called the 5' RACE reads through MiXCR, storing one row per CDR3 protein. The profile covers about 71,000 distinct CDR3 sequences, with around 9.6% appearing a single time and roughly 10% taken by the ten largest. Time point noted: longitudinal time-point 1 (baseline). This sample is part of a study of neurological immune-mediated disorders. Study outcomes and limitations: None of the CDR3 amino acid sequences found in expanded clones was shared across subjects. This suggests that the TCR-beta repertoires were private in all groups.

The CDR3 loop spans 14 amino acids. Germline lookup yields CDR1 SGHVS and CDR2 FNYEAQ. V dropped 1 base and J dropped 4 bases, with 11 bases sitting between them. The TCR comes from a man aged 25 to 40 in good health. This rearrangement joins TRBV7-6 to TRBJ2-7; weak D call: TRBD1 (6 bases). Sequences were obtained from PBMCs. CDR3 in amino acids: CASSLVGQRYEQYF. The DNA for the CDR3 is TGTGCCAGCAGCTTAGTTGGACAGCGGTACGAGCAGTACTTC.